What follows describes a single T cell receptor beta chain. Being one base from a much bigger clone, this may be a read error. Study processing details: Reference gene primers were amplified, and this amplification served to estimate nucleated cell counts. TCRdb keeps only in-frame clones here, not all; method: immunoSEQ multiplex PCR. Clonal size and the V and J genes are those of that table, whereas D and trimming came from the DNA. In the table there are roughly 200,000 clones, approximately 84% of which are singletons. This sample is part of a study of blood T cell repertoires in COVID-19. Study-level information: Italy, Spain and the United States were the sources of the convalescent and acute COVID-19 samples. T cells, B-cell-depleted T cells, or PBMCs supplied cDNA or gDNA.

Trimming removed 2 bases at V and 3 bases at J, with 7 bases between. The CDR3 totals 13 residues. Germline V gene sequence: CDR1 SGHTA, CDR2 FQGTGA. The sequence was collected from a man aged 50 to 60 with active or convalescent COVID-19. The rearrangement joins TRBV7-3 to TRBJ1-1; weak D call: TRBD1 (6 bases). The sequenced sample was peripheral blood. CDR3 sequence reads: CASSLYRDTEAFF. The CDR3 DNA reads as TGTGCCAGCAGCTTATACAGGGACACTGAAGCTTTCTTT.